The present T cell receptor (beta chain) was sequenced within a study of PD-1 blockade in classical Hodgkin lymphoma. General study results and limits: The study reported lower baseline TCR diversity in newly diagnosed patients than in healthy donors. Repertoire difference causes, possibly disease activity or prior therapy, remain undefined.

The table came from immunoSEQ multiplex PCR; TCRdb's copy has only in-frame clones and leaves some out. The sample shows roughly 5,000 clones, roughly nine tenths of them seen only once. Germline values: CDR1 PRHDT, CDR2 FYEKMQ (reference sequence). The CDR3 has 14 amino acids. V dropped 5 bases and J dropped 4; count of bases not matched to a gene: 8. Described time point: newly diagnosed, previously untreated cHL patient sample. Thawed PBMCs supplied CD8+ T cells via magnetic negative selection. Acting as the comparison were PBMCs from newly diagnosed, untreated classical Hodgkin lymphoma. Remarks on this clone: Its antigen remains unidentified.

Sequencing was carried out using CD8+ T cells from blood. V and J are TRBV13 and TRBJ2-7, with TRBD1 identical over 7 bases. The sequence was collected from a human donor with classical Hodgkin lymphoma. CDR3 loop: CASSPPGTEYEQYF. CDR3 nucleotide sequence: TGTGCCAGCAGCCCACCAGGGACAGAGTACGAGCAGTACTTC.